Below, 6 T cell receptor beta chains from the same sample are listed, as sequenced in a study of identical twins. Using its own MiXCR run on the 5' RACE reads, TCRdb lists one record per CDR3 protein. The sample has 500,000 to 700,000 distinct CDR3 sequences, about 7% seen once. These records were also assigned to another study, of yellow fever vaccine responses in identical twins.

The sequencing input was PBMCs. The receptors were sampled from a woman aged 18-35 years in good health.

This clonotype showed up just a few times. The chain carries TRBV7-2 and TRBJ1-3; D gene unclear. This CDR3 is 14 amino acids long. Trimming took 1 base from V and 5 from J, leaving 9 bases between them. Germline CDR1 and CDR2: SGHTA and FQGNSA. CDR3 sequence: CASSLGHIRNTIYF. The CDR3, as DNA: TGTGCCAGCAGCTTAGGGCACATTCGAAACACCATATATTTT.

This clonotype has a count of ten or more. The genes are TRBV20-1 and TRBJ1-6; a weak D match, TRBD1 (5 bases). The CDR3 has 14 residues. In germline, CDR1 is DFQATT, CDR2 SNEGSKA (reference sequence). V was trimmed by 1 base and J by 9 bases, leaving 13 bases between them. CDR3 in amino acids: CSARVSGEVSPLHF. The CDR3 coding sequence is TGCAGTGCTAGAGTGTCGGGGGAGGTTTCACCCCTCCACTTT.

This clonotype was seen many times. This chain connects TRBV29-1 to TRBJ2-2; 14 bases are a match to TRBD2. J lost 7 bases, V lost 7 bases, and 8 bases had no gene match. The CDR3 runs to 15 residues. The germline V gene has CDR1 SQVTM and CDR2 ANQGSEA. CDR3 residues: CSAGTSGRLGGELFF. The CDR3, as DNA: TGCAGCGCCGGGACTAGCGGGAGATTAGGCGGGGAGCTGTTTTTT.

In its sample, this clonotype was seen many times. V gene TRBV12-3 or TRBV12-4 combines with J gene TRBJ2-1; 12 bases map to TRBD2. Trimming cost V 6 bases and J 9 bases; bases outside gene matches: 12. This CDR3 has 16 amino acids. The CDR3 DNA is TGTGCCAGCAGACCGCTAGCGGGGGGGCAGGTCGGTGAGCAGTTCTTC. It codes for CASRPLAGGQVGEQFF.

This clonotype was counted ten times or more. The chain is built from TRBV3-1 and TRBJ2-5, with 7 bases identical to TRBD1. CDR1 is LGHDT, CDR2 YNNKEL, per germline (reference sequence). V lost 6 bases to trimming and J lost 4 bases; unmatched junction nucleotides: 5. The CDR3 extends over 13 amino acids. CDR3 sequence: CASSRGRSETQYF. CDR3 in DNA: TGTGCCAGCAGTAGGGGGCGCTCAGAGACCCAGTACTTC.

This clonotype was counted ten times or more. The gene calls are TRBV6-1 and TRBJ2-5; 8 bases map to TRBD2. After removal of 7 bases from V and 2 bases from J, the junction contained 3 bases not matched to a gene. This CDR3 spans 13 amino acids. Germline CDR1 is MNHNS and CDR2 is SASEGT. This CDR3 is CASTGGRQETQYF. DNA of the CDR3: TGTGCCAGCACGGGAGGGCGACAAGAGACCCAGTACTTC.